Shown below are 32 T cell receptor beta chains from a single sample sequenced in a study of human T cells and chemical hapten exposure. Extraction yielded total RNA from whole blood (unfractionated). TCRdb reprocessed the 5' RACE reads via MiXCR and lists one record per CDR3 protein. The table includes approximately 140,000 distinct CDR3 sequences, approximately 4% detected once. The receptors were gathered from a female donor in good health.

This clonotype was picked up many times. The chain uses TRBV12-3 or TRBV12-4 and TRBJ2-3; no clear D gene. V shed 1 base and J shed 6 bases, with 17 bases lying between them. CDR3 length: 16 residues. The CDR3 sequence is CASSLGPSNHLDTQYF. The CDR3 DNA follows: TGTGCCAGCAGTTTAGGTCCCTCTAACCACCTGGATACGCAGTATTTT.

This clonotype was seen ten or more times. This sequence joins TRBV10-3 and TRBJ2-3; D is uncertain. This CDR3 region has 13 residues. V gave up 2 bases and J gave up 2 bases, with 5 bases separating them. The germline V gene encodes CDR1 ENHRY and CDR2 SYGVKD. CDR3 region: CAISEGSTDTQYF. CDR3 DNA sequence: TGTGCCATCAGTGAGGGATCCACAGATACGCAGTATTTT.

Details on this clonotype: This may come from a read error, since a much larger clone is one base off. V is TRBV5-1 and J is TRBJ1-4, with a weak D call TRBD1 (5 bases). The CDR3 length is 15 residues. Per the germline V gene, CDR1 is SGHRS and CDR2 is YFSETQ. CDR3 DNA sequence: TGCGCCAGCAGCTTCGCTACAGGAGTTAATGAAAAACCGTTTTTT. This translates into CASSFATGVNEKPFF.

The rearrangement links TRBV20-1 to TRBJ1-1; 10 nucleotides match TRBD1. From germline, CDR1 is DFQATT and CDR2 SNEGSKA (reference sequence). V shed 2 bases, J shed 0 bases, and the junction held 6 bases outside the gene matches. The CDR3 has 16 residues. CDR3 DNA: TGCAGTGCTAGACGGACAGGGGGGGCCATGAACACTGAAGCTTTCTTT. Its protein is CSARRTGGAMNTEAFF.

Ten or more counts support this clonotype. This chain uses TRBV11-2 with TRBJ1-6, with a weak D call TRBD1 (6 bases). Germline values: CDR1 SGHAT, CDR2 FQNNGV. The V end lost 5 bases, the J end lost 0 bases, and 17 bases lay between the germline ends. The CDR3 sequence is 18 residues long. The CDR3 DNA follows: TGTGCCAGCAGCCCCAGGGGAACTAGGAGCTCCTATAATTCACCCCTCCACTTT. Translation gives CASSPRGTRSSYNSPLHF.

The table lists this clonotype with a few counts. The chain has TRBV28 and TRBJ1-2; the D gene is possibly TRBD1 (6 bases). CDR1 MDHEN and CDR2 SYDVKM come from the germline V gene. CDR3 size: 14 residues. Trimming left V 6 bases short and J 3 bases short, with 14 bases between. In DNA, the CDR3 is TGTGCCAGCAGCTCTCCGGGGGCCGACTATGGCTACACCTTC. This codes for CASSSPGADYGYTF.

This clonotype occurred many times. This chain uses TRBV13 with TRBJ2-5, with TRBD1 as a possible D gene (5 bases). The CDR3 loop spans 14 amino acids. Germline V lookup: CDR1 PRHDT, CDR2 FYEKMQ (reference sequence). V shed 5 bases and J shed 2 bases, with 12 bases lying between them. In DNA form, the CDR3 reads TGTGCCAGCAGCCCCGCTGACAGTCAAGAGACCCAGTACTTC. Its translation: CASSPADSQETQYF.

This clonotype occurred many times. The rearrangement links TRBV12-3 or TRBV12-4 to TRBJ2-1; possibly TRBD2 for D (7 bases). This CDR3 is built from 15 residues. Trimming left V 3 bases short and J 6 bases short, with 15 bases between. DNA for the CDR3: TGTGCCAGCAGTTTTCGGCGGGGGCCGTTCAATGAGCAGTTCTTC. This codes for CASSFRRGPFNEQFF.

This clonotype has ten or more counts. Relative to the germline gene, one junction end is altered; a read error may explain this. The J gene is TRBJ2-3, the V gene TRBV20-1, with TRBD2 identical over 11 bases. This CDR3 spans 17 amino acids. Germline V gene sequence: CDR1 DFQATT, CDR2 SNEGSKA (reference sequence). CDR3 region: CSAGGASGGSSTDTQYF. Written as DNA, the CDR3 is TGCAGTGCTGGGGGGGCTAGCGGGGGGTCTAGCACAGACACGCAGTATTTT.

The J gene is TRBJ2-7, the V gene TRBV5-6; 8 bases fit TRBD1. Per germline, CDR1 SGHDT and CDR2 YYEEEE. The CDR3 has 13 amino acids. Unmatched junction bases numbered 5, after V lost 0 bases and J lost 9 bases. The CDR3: CASSLDRQGTQYF. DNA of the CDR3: TGTGCCAGCAGCTTGGACCGACAGGGGACGCAGTACTTC.

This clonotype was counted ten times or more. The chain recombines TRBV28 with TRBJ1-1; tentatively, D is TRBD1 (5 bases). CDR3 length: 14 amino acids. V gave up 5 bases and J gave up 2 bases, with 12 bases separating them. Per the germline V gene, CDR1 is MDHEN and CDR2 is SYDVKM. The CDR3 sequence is CASSPGTVNTEAFF. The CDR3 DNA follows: TGTGCCAGCAGTCCCGGGACGGTCAACACTGAAGCTTTCTTT. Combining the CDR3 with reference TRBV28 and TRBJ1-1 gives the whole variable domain DVKVTQSSRYLVKRTGEKVFLECVQDMDHENMFWYRQDPGLGLRLIYFSYDVKMKEKGDIPEGYSVSREKKERFSLILESASTNQTSMYLCASSPGTVNTEAFFGQGTRLTVV.

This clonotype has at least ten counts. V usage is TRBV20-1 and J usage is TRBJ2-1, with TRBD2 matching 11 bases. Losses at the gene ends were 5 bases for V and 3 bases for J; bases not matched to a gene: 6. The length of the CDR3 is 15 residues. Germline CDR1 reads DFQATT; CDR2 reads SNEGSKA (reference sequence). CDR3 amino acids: CSALSGTSGYNEQFF. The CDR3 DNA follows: TGCAGTGCTCTCTCGGGGACTAGCGGCTACAATGAGCAGTTCTTC.

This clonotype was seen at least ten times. The CDR3 DNA reads as TGCAGTGCTAGCTTGGGGGGGGTAATGTTAATAGAAGAGACCCAGTACTTC. This encodes CSASLGGVMLIEETQYF. The J gene is TRBJ2-5, the V gene TRBV20-1, with TRBD2 matching 7 bases. The CDR3 sequence is 17 residues long. Germline V gives CDR1 DFQATT, CDR2 SNEGSKA (reference sequence). The trim removed 3 bases at V and 3 bases at J, leaving 16 bases unmatched.

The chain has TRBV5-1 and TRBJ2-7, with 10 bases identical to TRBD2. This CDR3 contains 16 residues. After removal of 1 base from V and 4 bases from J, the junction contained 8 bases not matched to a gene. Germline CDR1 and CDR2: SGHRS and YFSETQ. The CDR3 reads CASSLFLAGETYEQYF. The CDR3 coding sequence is TGCGCCAGCAGCTTGTTCCTAGCGGGGGAAACTTACGAGCAGTACTTC.

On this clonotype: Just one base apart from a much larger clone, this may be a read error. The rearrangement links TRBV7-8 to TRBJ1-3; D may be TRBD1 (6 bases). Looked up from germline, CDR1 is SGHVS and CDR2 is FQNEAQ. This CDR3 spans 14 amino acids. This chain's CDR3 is CASSLRGSGDTICF. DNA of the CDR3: TGTGCCAGCAGCTTAAGGGGGTCCGGGGACACCATATGTTTT.

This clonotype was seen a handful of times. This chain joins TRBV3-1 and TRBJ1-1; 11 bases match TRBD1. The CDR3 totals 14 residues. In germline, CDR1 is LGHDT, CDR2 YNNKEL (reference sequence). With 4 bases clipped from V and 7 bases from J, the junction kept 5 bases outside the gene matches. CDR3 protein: CASSPDRGPLEAFF. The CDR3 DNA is TGTGCCAGCAGCCCGGACAGGGGGCCACTTGAAGCTTTCTTT.

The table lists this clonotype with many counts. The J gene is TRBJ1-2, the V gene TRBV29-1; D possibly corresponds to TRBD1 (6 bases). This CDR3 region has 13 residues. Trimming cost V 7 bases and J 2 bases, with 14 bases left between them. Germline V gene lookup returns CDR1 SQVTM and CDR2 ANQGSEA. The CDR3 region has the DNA TGCAGCGCGGGCGGACAGCAGAACTATGGCTACACCTTC. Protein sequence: CSAGGQQNYGYTF.

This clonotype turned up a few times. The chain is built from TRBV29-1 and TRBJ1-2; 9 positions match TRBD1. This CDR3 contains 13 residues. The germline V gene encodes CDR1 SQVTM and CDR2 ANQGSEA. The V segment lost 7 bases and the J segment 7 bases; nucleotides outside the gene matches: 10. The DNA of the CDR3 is TGCAGCGGCCTCACAGGGGGCTTCGCTGGCTACACCTTC. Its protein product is CSGLTGGFAGYTF.

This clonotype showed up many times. DNA of the CDR3: TGCGCCAGCAGATATGGGACGGGGAACACTGAAGCTTTCTTT. It yields the protein CASRYGTGNTEAFF. The J gene is TRBJ1-1, the V gene TRBV5-1; D is perhaps TRBD1 (5 bases). In germline, CDR1 is SGHRS, CDR2 YFSETQ. V lost 5 bases to trimming and J lost 1 base, with 12 bases between them. CDR3 length: 14 amino acids.

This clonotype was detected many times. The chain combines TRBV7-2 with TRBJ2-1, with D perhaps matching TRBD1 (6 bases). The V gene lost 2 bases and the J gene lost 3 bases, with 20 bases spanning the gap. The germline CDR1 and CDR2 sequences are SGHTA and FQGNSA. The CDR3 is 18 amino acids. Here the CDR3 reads CASSLKESWGQVYNEQFF. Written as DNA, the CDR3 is TGTGCCAGCAGCTTAAAAGAATCGTGGGGGCAGGTCTACAATGAGCAGTTCTTC.

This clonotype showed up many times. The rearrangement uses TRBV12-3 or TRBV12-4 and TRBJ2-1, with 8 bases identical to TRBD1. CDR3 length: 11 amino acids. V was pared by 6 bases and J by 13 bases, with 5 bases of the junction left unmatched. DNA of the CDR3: TGTGCCAGCAGCCCTGACAGGGGCCAGTTCTTC. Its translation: CASSPDRGQFF.

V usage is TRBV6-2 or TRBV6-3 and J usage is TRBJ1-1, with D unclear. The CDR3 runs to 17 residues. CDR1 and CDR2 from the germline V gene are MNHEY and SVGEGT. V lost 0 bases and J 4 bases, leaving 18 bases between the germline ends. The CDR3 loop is CASSYSIASIGPTEAFF. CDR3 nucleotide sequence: TGTGCCAGCAGTTACTCGATTGCTTCAATAGGACCCACTGAAGCTTTCTTT.

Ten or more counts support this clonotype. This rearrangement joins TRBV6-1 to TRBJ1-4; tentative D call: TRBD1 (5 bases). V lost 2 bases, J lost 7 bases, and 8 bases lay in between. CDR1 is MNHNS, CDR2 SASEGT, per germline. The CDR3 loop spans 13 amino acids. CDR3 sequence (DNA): TGTGCCAGCAGTGAACTTGGGGCTGAAAAACTGTTTTTT. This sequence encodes CASSELGAEKLFF.

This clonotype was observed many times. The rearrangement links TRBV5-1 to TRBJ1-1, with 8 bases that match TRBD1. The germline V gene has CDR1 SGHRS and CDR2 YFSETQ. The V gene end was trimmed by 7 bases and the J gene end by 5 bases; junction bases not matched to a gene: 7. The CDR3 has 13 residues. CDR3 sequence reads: CASGGQGGTEAFF. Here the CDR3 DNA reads TGCGCCAGCGGAGGACAGGGAGGAACTGAAGCTTTCTTT.

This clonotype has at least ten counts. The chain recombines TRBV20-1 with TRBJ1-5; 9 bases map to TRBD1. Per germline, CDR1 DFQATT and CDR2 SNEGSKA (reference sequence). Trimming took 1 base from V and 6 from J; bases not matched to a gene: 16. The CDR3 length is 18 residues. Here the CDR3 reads CSARASGQGGFAFQPQHF. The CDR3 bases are TGCAGTGCTAGAGCCTCGGGACAGGGAGGTTTCGCGTTTCAGCCCCAGCATTTT.

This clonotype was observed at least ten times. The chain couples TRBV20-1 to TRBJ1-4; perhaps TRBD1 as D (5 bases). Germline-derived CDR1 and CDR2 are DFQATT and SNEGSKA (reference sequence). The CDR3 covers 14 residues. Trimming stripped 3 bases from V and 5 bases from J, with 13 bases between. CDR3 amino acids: CSASQGTLNEKLFF. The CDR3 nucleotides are TGCAGTGCTAGCCAGGGAACGCTGAATGAAAAACTGTTTTTT.

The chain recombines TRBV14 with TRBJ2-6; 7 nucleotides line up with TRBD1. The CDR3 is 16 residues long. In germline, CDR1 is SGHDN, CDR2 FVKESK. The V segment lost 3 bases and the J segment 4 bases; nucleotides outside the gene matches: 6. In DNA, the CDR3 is TGTGCCAGCAGCCACTCGACAGGGTACGGGGCCAACGTCCTGACTTTC. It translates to CASSHSTGYGANVLTF.

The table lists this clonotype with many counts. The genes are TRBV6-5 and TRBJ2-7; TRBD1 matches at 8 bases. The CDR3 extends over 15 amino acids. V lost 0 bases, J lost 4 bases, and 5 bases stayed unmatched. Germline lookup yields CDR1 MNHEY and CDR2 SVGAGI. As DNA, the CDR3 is TGTGCCAGCAGTTACTCCGACAGGGGTGTGTACGAGCAGTACTTC. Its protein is CASSYSDRGVYEQYF.

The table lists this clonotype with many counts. The CDR3 sequence: CASSTTAGQPQHF. CDR3 in DNA: TGTGCCAGTAGTACGACAGCCGGTCAGCCCCAGCATTTT. The V and J genes are TRBV19 and TRBJ1-5, with a possible D match to TRBD1 (5 bases). Deletions cut 4 bases from V and 6 bases from J, with 10 bases between. The V gene's germline CDR1 is LNHDA and CDR2 SQIVND (reference sequence). CDR3 length: 13 amino acids.

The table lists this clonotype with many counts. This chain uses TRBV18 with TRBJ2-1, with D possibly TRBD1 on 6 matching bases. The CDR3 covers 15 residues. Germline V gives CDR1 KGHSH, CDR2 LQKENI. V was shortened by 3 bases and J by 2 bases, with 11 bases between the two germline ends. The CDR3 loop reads CASSPGTSTYNEQFF. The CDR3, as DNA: TGTGCCAGCTCACCCGGGACATCGACCTACAATGAGCAGTTCTTC. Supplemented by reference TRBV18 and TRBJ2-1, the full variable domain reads NAGVMQNPRHLVRRRGQEARLRCSPMKGHSHVYWYRQLPEEGLKFMVYLQKENIIDESGMPKERFSAEFPKEGPSILRIQQVVRGDSAAYFCASSPGTSTYNEQFFGPGTRLTVL.

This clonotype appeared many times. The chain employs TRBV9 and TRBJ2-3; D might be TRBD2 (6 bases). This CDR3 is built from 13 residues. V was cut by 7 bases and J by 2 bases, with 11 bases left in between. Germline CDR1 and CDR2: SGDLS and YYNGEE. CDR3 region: CASSPGVTDTQYF. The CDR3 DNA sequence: TGTGCCAGCTCCCCGGGGGTCACAGATACGCAGTATTTT.

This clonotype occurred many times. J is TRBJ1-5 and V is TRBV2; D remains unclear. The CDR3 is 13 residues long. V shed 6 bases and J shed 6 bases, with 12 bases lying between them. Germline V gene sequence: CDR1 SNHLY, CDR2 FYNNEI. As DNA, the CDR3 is TGTGCCAGCAGCCAAAGAGGCCTTCAGCCCCAGCATTTT. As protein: CASSQRGLQPQHF.